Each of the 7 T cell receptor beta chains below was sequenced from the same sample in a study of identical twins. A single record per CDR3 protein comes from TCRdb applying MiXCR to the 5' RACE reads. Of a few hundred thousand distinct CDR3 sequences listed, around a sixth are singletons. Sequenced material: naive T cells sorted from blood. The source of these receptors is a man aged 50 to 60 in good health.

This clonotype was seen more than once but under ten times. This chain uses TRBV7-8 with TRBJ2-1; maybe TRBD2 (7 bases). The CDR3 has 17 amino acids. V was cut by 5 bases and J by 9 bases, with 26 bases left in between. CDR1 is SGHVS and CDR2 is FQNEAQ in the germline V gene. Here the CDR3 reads CASSVTGGLTFRTEQFF. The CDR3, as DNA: TGTGCCAGCAGCGTTACGGGGGGCCTGACCTTCAGGACTGAGCAGTTCTTC.

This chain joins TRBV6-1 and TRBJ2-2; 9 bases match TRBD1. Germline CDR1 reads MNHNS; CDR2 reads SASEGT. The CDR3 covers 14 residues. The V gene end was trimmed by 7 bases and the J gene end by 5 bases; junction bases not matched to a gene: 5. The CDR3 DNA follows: TGTGCCAGCAAAACAGGGGGCGCAACCGGGGAGCTGTTTTTT. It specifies CASKTGGATGELFF.

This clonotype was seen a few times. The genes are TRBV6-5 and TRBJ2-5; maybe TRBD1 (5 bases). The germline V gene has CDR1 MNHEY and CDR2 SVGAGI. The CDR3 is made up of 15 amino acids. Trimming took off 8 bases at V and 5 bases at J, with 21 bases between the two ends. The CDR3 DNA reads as TGTGCCAGCGGTTCCACAGGCTTTCGTATGGAGACCCAGTACTTC. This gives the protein CASGSTGFRMETQYF.

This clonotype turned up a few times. The CDR3 DNA reads as TGTGCCAGCAGCTTGTTAGGGGCGCGGGAGCAGTTCTTC. Protein product: CASSLLGAREQFF. V usage is TRBV5-6 and J usage is TRBJ2-1; the D gene is possibly TRBD1 (5 bases). Germline lookup yields CDR1 SGHDT and CDR2 YYEEEE. This CDR3 has 13 amino acids. With 1 base removed from V and 10 bases from J, the gap between germline ends came to 12 bases.

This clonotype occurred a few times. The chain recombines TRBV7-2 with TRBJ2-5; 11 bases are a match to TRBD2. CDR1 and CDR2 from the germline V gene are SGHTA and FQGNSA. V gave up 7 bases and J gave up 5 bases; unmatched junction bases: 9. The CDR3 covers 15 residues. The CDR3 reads CASTIAGGSGETQYF. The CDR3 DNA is TGTGCCAGCACCATAGCGGGGGGGAGTGGGGAGACCCAGTACTTC.

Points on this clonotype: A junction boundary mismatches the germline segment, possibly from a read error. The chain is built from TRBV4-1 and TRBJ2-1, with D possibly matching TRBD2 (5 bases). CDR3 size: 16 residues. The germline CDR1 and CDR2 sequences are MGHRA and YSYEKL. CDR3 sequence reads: CASSQDGVGSYNEQFF. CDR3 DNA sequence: TGCGCCAGTAGCCAAGACGGGGTAGGGTCCTACAATGAGCAGTTCTTC.

CDR3 amino acids: CASSQEPGSDVDTQYF. The CDR3 DNA is TGTGCCAGCAGCCAAGAGCCAGGGTCGGACGTGGATACGCAGTATTTT. The V and J genes are TRBV4-2 and TRBJ2-3; TRBD1 might be the D (5 bases). The V end lost 0 bases, the J end lost 6 bases, and 16 bases lay between the germline ends. The CDR3 extends over 16 amino acids. Germline loops: CDR1 LGHNA, CDR2 YNFKEQ.